The 32 T cell receptor beta chains in this list originate from one sample, sequenced in a study of technical replicates of blood from a handful of donors. Using immunoSEQ multiplex PCR, the repertoire was profiled, and TCRdb retains in-frame clones only, with some absent. The repertoire has about 100,000 clones, 95% of them found once; the top ten carry 0.34%. The sample was T cells isolated from PBMCs. Receptors were obtained from a human donor in good health.

The J gene is TRBJ1-1, the V gene TRBV29-1; 9 nucleotides agree with TRBD1. This CDR3 has 13 amino acids. The V and J ends lost 6 bases and 8 bases, in that order; junction bases with no gene match: 10. CDR1 and CDR2 from the germline V gene are SQVTM and ANQGSEA. The CDR3 DNA reads TGCAGCGTCCCTGGACAGGGGACAACCGAAGCTTTCTTT. This sequence encodes CSVPGQGTTEAFF.

This clone is a singleton in its sample. The V call is TRBV25-1, the J call TRBJ2-2; 7 positions match TRBD2. The CDR3 contains 14 residues. V was pared by 6 bases and J by 3 bases, with 4 bases of the junction left unmatched. The germline gives CDR1 MGHDK, CDR2 SYGVNS. The CDR3 protein is CASSRGVDTGELFF. In DNA form, the CDR3 reads TGTGCCAGCAGCCGGGGGGTGGACACCGGGGAGCTGTTTTTT. The variable domain in full, completed from reference TRBV25-1 and TRBJ2-2, reads EADIYQTPRYLVIGTGKKITLECSQTMGHDKMYWYQQDPGMELHLIHYSYGVNSTEKGDLSSESTVSRIRTEHFPLTLESARPSHTSQYLCASSRGVDTGELFFGEGSRLTVL.

The chain employs TRBV27 and TRBJ1-5; D unresolved. CDR3 length: 15 amino acids. Germline CDR1 is MNHEY and CDR2 is SMNVEV (reference sequence). The germline V and J ends were trimmed by 3 bases and 4 bases, with 13 bases remaining between them. The CDR3 region is CASSLRGRLNQPQHF. DNA for the CDR3: TGTGCCAGCAGTTTGAGAGGTCGCCTGAATCAGCCCCAGCATTTT.

The chain couples TRBV4-3 to TRBJ1-4; 11 nucleotides line up with TRBD1. Trimming at V came to 2 bases and at J to 8 bases, leaving 13 bases not matched to a gene. The CDR3 runs to 18 residues. CDR1 and CDR2 (germline): LGHNA, YSLEER. The CDR3 sequence is CASSQQIGTGGFLEKLFF. CDR3 coding DNA: TGCGCCAGCAGCCAACAGATTGGGACAGGGGGTTTTTTGGAAAAACTGTTTTTT.

In DNA, the CDR3 is TGTGCCAGCAGCCAAGAATGGGCGGGAGGTGGTACAGATACGCAGTATTTT. Encoded protein: CASSQEWAGGGTDTQYF. The chain carries TRBV4-2 and TRBJ2-3, with 8 bases that match TRBD2. This CDR3 has 17 amino acids. Per germline, CDR1 LGHNA and CDR2 YNFKEQ. V was pared by 0 bases and J by 3 bases, with 8 bases of the junction left unmatched.

CDR3 coding DNA: TGTGCCAGCATCCCACTAGCGGGAGTGTCTGATGAGCAGTTCTTC. Translation: CASIPLAGVSDEQFF. V usage is TRBV6-5 and J usage is TRBJ2-1, with TRBD2 identical over 11 bases. V shed 7 bases, J shed 8 bases, and the junction held 10 bases outside the gene matches. The germline V gene has CDR1 MNHEY and CDR2 SVGAGI. This CDR3 spans 15 amino acids.

J is TRBJ2-7 and V is TRBV5-1; TRBD2 is a possible D gene (6 bases). CDR3 length: 13 residues. Trimming removed 4 bases from V and 4 bases from J, with 12 bases in between. Germline V gives CDR1 SGHRS, CDR2 YFSETQ. CDR3 bases: TGCGCCAGCAGCCCCGGGAGCAGATACGAGCAGTACTTC. This encodes CASSPGSRYEQYF. The complete variable domain, with remaining parts taken from reference TRBV5-1 and TRBJ2-7, reads KAGVTQTPRYLIKTRGQQVTLSCSPISGHRSVSWYQQTPGQGLQFLFEYFSETQRNKGNFPGRFSGRQFSNSRSEMNVSTLELGDSALYLCASSPGSRYEQYFGPGTRLTVT.

J is TRBJ2-3 and V is TRBV29-1, with 8 nucleotides matching TRBD1. This CDR3 region has 14 residues. Losses at the gene ends were 7 bases for V and 1 base for J; bases not matched to a gene: 7. Germline V gene sequence: CDR1 SQVTM, CDR2 ANQGSEA. The CDR3, as DNA: TGCAGCGCCAAGGACAGGGTGGGCACAGATACGCAGTATTTT. This sequence encodes CSAKDRVGTDTQYF.

The rearrangement joins TRBV6-6 to TRBJ1-5; 7 nucleotides line up with TRBD1. The junction had 8 bases not matched to a gene; V was cut back by 8 bases and J by 4 bases. The germline CDR1 and CDR2 sequences are MNHNY and SVGAGI (reference sequence). CDR3 size: 14 residues. The CDR3 nucleotides are TGTGCCAGCTACGACAGGGTCACTAATCAGCCCCAGCATTTT. Its translation: CASYDRVTNQPQHF.

The CDR3 nucleotides are TGTGCCAGCAGCTTCGGACTAGCGGGACCCTACGAGCAGTACTTC. Amino acids: CASSFGLAGPYEQYF. The chain has TRBV7-9 and TRBJ2-7, with 12 bases aligning to TRBD2. Germline CDR1 and CDR2: SEHNR and FQNEAQ (reference sequence). V lost 3 bases, J lost 2 bases, and 2 bases stayed unmatched. CDR3 length equals 15 residues. Based on the CDR3 plus reference TRBV7-9 and TRBJ2-7, the full variable domain is DTGVSQNPRHKITKRGQNVTFRCDPISEHNRLYWYRQTLGQGPEFLTYFQNEAQLEKSRLLSDRFSAERPKGSFSTLEIQRTEQGDSAMYLCASSFGLAGPYEQYFGPGTRLTVT.

This clone was picked up one time. V and J are TRBV6-5 and TRBJ1-3; TRBD1 is a possible D gene (5 bases). Per germline, CDR1 MNHEY and CDR2 SVGAGI. The CDR3 extends over 15 amino acids. V was shortened by 0 bases and J by 4 bases, with 10 bases between the two germline ends. CDR3 residues: CASSYSAGNGNTIYF. For the CDR3, the DNA is TGTGCCAGCAGTTACTCGGCAGGGAACGGAAACACCATATATTTT.

The V and J genes are TRBV30 and TRBJ2-7, with 7 bases lining up with TRBD1. The CDR3 contains 14 residues. V was pared by 1 base and J by 3 bases, with 6 bases of the junction left unmatched. Germline V CDR1 and CDR2: GTSNPN, SVGIG (reference sequence). The CDR3 here is CAWSDGTVYYEQYF. CDR3 nucleotides: TGTGCCTGGAGTGACGGGACAGTCTACTACGAGCAGTACTTC. The complete variable domain, with remaining parts taken from reference TRBV30 and TRBJ2-7, reads SQTIHQWPATLVQPVGSPLSLECTVEGTSNPNLYWYRQAAGRGLQLLFYSVGIGQISSEVPQNLSASRPQDRQFILSSKKLLLSDSGFYLCAWSDGTVYYEQYFGPGTRLTVT.

The chain uses TRBV6-4 and TRBJ1-3; 11 positions match TRBD1. V lost 9 bases to trimming and J lost 0 bases; unmatched junction nucleotides: 13. The CDR3 covers 18 residues. Germline CDR1 and CDR2: MRHNA and SNTAGT. The CDR3 DNA follows: TGTGCCAGTAGGGACAGGGGGACCAAGAGATACTCTGGAAACACCATATATTTT. The encoded protein is CASRDRGTKRYSGNTIYF.

V is TRBV6-4 and J is TRBJ1-1; 7 bases are a match to TRBD1. Germline-derived CDR1 and CDR2 are MRHNA and SNTAGT. J lost 10 bases, V lost 0 bases, and 5 bases had no gene match. CDR3 length: 13 residues. In DNA form, the CDR3 reads TGTGCCAGCAGTGACTCCAGTCAGGGGGTAGCTTTCTTT. Translated: CASSDSSQGVAFF.

The chain links TRBV10-2 to TRBJ2-7; TRBD2 agrees at 10 bases. CDR3 size: 14 residues. V was clipped by 6 bases and J by 0 bases; unmatched bases: 2. Germline values: CDR1 WSHSY, CDR2 SAAADI. CDR3 sequence reads: CASREREGSYEQYF. The CDR3 bases are TGCGCCAGCAGGGAGCGGGAGGGCTCCTACGAGCAGTACTTC.

CDR3 nucleotides: TGTGCCAGCGTAGCGGGAGATAGGTACGAGCAGTACTTC. Amino acids: CASVAGDRYEQYF. V usage is TRBV6-5 and J usage is TRBJ2-7; TRBD2 matches at 9 bases. The CDR3 is 13 amino acids. Germline V gives CDR1 MNHEY, CDR2 SVGAGI. Trimming cost V 8 bases and J 4 bases; bases outside gene matches: 6.

The count of this clone is one. The gene calls are TRBV11-3 and TRBJ2-7; 7 nucleotides match TRBD1. The CDR3 has 15 amino acids. V lost 1 base and J lost 2; bases outside the gene matches: 5. The germline gives CDR1 SGHNT, CDR2 YENEEA. Written as DNA, the CDR3 is TGTGCCAGCAGCTTAGGACAGGGAAACGCCTACGAGCAGTACTTC. Translating it yields CASSLGQGNAYEQYF. The whole variable domain, filled in from reference TRBV11-3 and TRBJ2-7, reads EAGVVQSPRYKIIEKKQPVAFWCNPISGHNTLYWYLQNLGQGPELLIRYENEEAVDDSQLPKDRFSAERLKGVDSTLKIQPAELGDSAVYLCASSLGQGNAYEQYFGPGTRLTVT.

V usage is TRBV19 and J usage is TRBJ2-5; 11 bases match TRBD1. CDR1 is LNHDA, CDR2 SQIVND, per germline (reference sequence). The CDR3 runs to 13 residues. Losses at the gene ends were 9 bases for V and 2 bases for J; bases not matched to a gene: 2. This CDR3 reads CASRDRGQETQYF. The DNA for the CDR3 is TGTGCCAGCAGGGACAGGGGGCAAGAGACCCAGTACTTC. Full variable domain (rest looked up from reference TRBV19 and TRBJ2-5): DGGITQSPKYLFRKEGQNVTLSCEQNLNHDAMYWYRQDPGQGLRLIYYSQIVNDFQKGDIAEGYSVSREKKESFPLTVTSAQKNPTAFYLCASRDRGQETQYFGPGTRLLVL.

The chain uses TRBV7-9 and TRBJ2-3; 9 bases are a match to TRBD1. The V and J ends lost 5 bases and 4 bases, in that order; junction bases with no gene match: 4. Germline lookup yields CDR1 SEHNR and CDR2 FQNEAQ (reference sequence). The CDR3 extends over 14 amino acids. CDR3 sequence: CASSHRDRADTQYF. DNA of the CDR3: TGTGCCAGCAGCCACCGGGACAGGGCAGATACGCAGTATTTT.

The chain combines TRBV9 with TRBJ2-2, with 7 bases aligning to TRBD1. This CDR3 comprises 15 residues. The junction had 8 bases not matched to a gene; V was cut back by 4 bases and J by 5 bases. Germline CDR1 is SGDLS and CDR2 is YYNGEE. The CDR3, as DNA: TGTGCCAGCAGCTTGCAGCAGGGGGTAACCGGGGAGCTGTTTTTT. Translating it yields CASSLQQGVTGELFF.

This chain uses TRBV7-8 with TRBJ2-3; 10 bases are shared with TRBD2. The CDR3 length is 17 residues. Per the germline V gene, CDR1 is SGHVS and CDR2 is FQNEAQ. The junction had 11 bases not matched to a gene; V was cut back by 5 bases and J by 3 bases. CDR3 protein: CASSLRLAGAGTDTQYF. The CDR3 nucleotides read TGTGCCAGCAGCCTGAGACTAGCGGGTGCTGGAACAGATACGCAGTATTTT.

The V gene is TRBV4-1, the J gene TRBJ2-1, with 11 positions matching TRBD2. The germline CDR1 and CDR2 sequences are MGHRA and YSYEKL. With 1 base clipped from V and 4 bases from J, the junction kept 3 bases outside the gene matches. The CDR3 sequence is 16 residues long. CDR3 nucleotides: TGCGCCAGCAGCCAAGTTCGACTAGCGGGGTACAATGAGCAGTTCTTC. It is translated as CASSQVRLAGYNEQFF.

As for this clone: The junction differs from germline at one of its ends, possibly a read error. V and J are TRBV4-2 and TRBJ2-7; 13 bases line up with TRBD2. The CDR3 is 15 amino acids. Germline lookup yields CDR1 LGHNA and CDR2 YNFKEQ. The CDR3 here is CASSQEILGLAGASF. The CDR3 region has the DNA TGTGCCAGCAGCCAAGAGATTTTAGGACTAGCGGGAGCCTCATTC.

This rearrangement joins TRBV10-2 to TRBJ2-3, with 7 bases lining up with TRBD2. After removal of 3 bases from V and 2 bases from J, the junction contained 8 bases not matched to a gene. The CDR3 is 16 residues long. Germline V lookup: CDR1 WSHSY, CDR2 SAAADI. The CDR3, as DNA: TGCGCCAGCAGTGAAGGGGCGGGAGCCCTCACAGATACGCAGTATTTT. Its translation is CASSEGAGALTDTQYF.

The V call is TRBV27, the J call TRBJ1-1; D not certain. Germline CDR1 and CDR2: MNHEY and SMNVEV (reference sequence). The length of the CDR3 is 11 residues. V lost 5 bases, J lost 12 bases, and 13 bases lay in between. The CDR3 is CASSKNVATFF. Here the CDR3 DNA reads TGTGCCAGCAGTAAGAACGTCGCGACTTTCTTT.

With regard to this clone: This sample also contains other DNA sequences that code for the same CDR3. The chain recombines TRBV5-1 with TRBJ2-5; D possibly corresponds to TRBD2 (5 bases). Deletions cut 3 bases from V and 3 bases from J, with 9 bases between. In germline, CDR1 is SGHRS, CDR2 YFSETQ. The CDR3 totals 13 residues. For the CDR3, the DNA is TGCGCCAGCAGCTCACTAGAGAAAGAGACCCAGTACTTC. Encoded protein: CASSSLEKETQYF.

This sequence joins TRBV11-2 and TRBJ2-5; the D gene is possibly TRBD2 (5 bases). With 3 bases removed from V and 8 bases from J, the gap between germline ends came to 7 bases. The CDR3 loop spans 11 amino acids. Germline CDR1 is SGHAT and CDR2 is FQNNGV. DNA for the CDR3: TGTGCCAGCAGCTTCGGAGGAACCCAGTACTTC. It yields the protein CASSFGGTQYF.

The J gene is TRBJ2-1, the V gene TRBV27, with TRBD2 identical over 8 bases. The CDR3 has 16 amino acids. Per germline, CDR1 MNHEY and CDR2 SMNVEV (reference sequence). The V segment lost 5 bases and the J segment 4 bases; nucleotides outside the gene matches: 10. The CDR3 nucleotides are TGTGCCAGCAGTCCATCACTAGCGGAGTTTTACAATGAGCAGTTCTTC. This gives the protein CASSPSLAEFYNEQFF.

V and J are TRBV14 and TRBJ2-5; 9 positions match TRBD1. CDR3 length: 15 residues. V shed 6 bases, J shed 5 bases, and the junction held 10 bases outside the gene matches. Germline V lookup: CDR1 SGHDN, CDR2 FVKESK. The DNA of the CDR3 is TGTGCCAGCAGTCCCCTCGGGACAGGGCCGGAGACCCAGTACTTC. Residues: CASSPLGTGPETQYF.

This chain uses TRBV5-6 with TRBJ2-7; 11 nucleotides line up with TRBD2. The CDR3 is 17 residues long. Germline V lookup: CDR1 SGHDT, CDR2 YYEEEE. The junction had 12 bases not matched to a gene; V was cut back by 3 bases and J by 4 bases. The CDR3 region has the DNA TGTGCCAGCAGCTCTAGATTACTAGCGGGAGTTTTTTACGAGCAGTACTTC. It specifies CASSSRLLAGVFYEQYF.

V is TRBV28 and J is TRBJ1-2; 8 bases agree with TRBD1. The germline V gene encodes CDR1 MDHEN and CDR2 SYDVKM. The CDR3 consists of 18 residues. J lost 2 bases, V lost 5 bases, and 16 bases had no gene match. CDR3 in DNA: TGTGCCAGCAGTCAATTACGGGACAGGACCAAAAAAAACTATGGCTACACCTTC. This gives the protein CASSQLRDRTKKNYGYTF.

The chain has TRBV10-3 and TRBJ1-4; 8 bases line up with TRBD1. Germline CDR1 reads ENHRY; CDR2 reads SYGVKD. The CDR3 consists of 14 residues. Trimming took 4 bases from V and 6 from J; bases not matched to a gene: 4. The chain's CDR3 is CAISVQGGYEKLFF. In DNA form, the CDR3 reads TGTGCCATCAGTGTACAGGGGGGCTATGAAAAACTGTTTTTT.